This T cell receptor (beta chain) was found in a study of cytomegalovirus exposure and HLA in healthy donors. Study-level results: Specific recognition of CMV antigens was confirmed in vitro for a few chains (all CMV-associated). Earlier analysis looked at TCR beta V segments, and most were productive about 90% or about 30% of the time. What was likely a sequencing artifact was a cluster of highly shared sequence variants.

Primers included in the PCR were 60 Vbeta and 13 Jbeta primers. Clones were read by immunoSEQ multiplex PCR, and TCRdb kept only the in-frame ones, dropping some. The sample lists more than 100,000 clones; 76% were seen once. Comments on this clone: Its antigen is unidentified.

The ends were cut back, 1 base at V and 3 bases at J, with 7 bases in the middle. The CDR3 runs to 13 residues. Germline V gene sequence: CDR1 GTSNPN, CDR2 SVGIG (reference sequence). The sample comprised PBMCs. The sequence derives from a female donor in good health and CMV-seropositive. The V call is TRBV30, the J call TRBJ1-5; D gene uncertain. The chain's CDR3 is CAWSDENNQPQHF. The DNA of the CDR3 is TGTGCCTGGAGTGACGAGAACAATCAGCCCCAGCATTTT.